The text below deals with one T cell receptor beta chain. This receptor's antigen is unknown. Per-nucleotide qualities are absent, and no much larger clonotype sits a single base away. TCRbeta CDR3 regions were amplified from genomic DNA using the immunoSEQ Assay, a bias-controlled multiplex PCR. The study's processing was this. Within the assay, amplification of reference gene primers was used to estimate how many nucleated cells each sample contained. To quantify the absolute abundance of each unique TCRbeta CDR3 rearrangement, sequence reads were collapsed and filtered. Productive Simpson clonality was computed per sample as the square root of Simpson's diversity index over productive rearrangements. As stored in TCRdb, this immuneACCESS dataset retains in-frame rearrangements with V and J assigned. A fraction of the clones does not appear; measured against another copy, unresolved V genes explain less than half of the discrepancy, and the remainder lacks a known reason. V, J and clone size reflect that table, while D and trimming were determined from the DNA. Recorded for this sample are about 180,000 clones; roughly 88% of them occurred a single time. Of the sample, about 3.9% is held by the ten largest clones.

This sample stems from a study of blood T cell repertoires in COVID-19 (TCRdb year 2020). For the wider study: The collaborator samples originated in the United States, Italy and Spain and spanned the acute and convalescent phases of COVID-19. The prospective study material was composed of cDNA or gDNA derived from T cells, B-cell-depleted T cells, or PBMCs. The dataset comprised deeply sampled blood TCRbeta repertoires from subjects exposed to, actively infected with, or recovered from COVID-19. The repertoires were released in a freely available public database intended as a resource for research on the immune response to SARS-CoV-2. Samples were obtained from the ongoing ImmuneRACE study (first 160 participants) and from about 1,300 subjects provided by 6 global collaborators. The sample metadata nearly always contained a de-identified subject ID, COVID-19 status, age in years and sex. Where HLA class I and class II types were available, the types were taken from metadata supplied by the sample provider, not from assay-based typing.

The collaborating institutions used their own protocols to collect whole blood in K2EDTA tubes. Collaborator samples were shipped for TCRbeta analysis as frozen whole blood, isolated PBMCs, or DNA extracted from either sample type. The CDR3 starts with the cysteine, ends with the phenylalanine, and has 18 residues. The kept DNA is CDR3 alone, 54 bases in frame from the first base. V has 3 bases trimmed and J has 4 bases trimmed; junction bases matching no gene number 7. As encoded in the germline V gene, CDR1 is SGHRS while CDR2 is YFSETQ. General findings and caveats noted by the study authors: Clinical and demographic metadata were provided uncurated, with the amount varying by source and participant.

Sequenced material: peripheral blood. The chain joins TRBV5-1 to TRBJ2-1; TRBD2 lines up with 16 middle nucleotides. The clonotype originates from a woman aged 25 to 39 with acute or convalescent COVID-19. The CDR3 reads as follows: CASSSGTSGRASYNEQFF. The DNA sequence is TGCGCCAGCAGCTCGGGGACTAGCGGGAGGGCTTCTTACAATGAGCAGTTCTTC. Extended through the reference TRBV5-1 and TRBJ2-1 proteins, this CDR3 yields the full variable domain: KAGVTQTPRYLIKTRGQQVTLSCSPISGHRSVSWYQQTPGQGLQFLFEYFSETQRNKGNFPGRFSGRQFSNSRSEMNVSTLELGDSALYLCASSSGTSGRASYNEQFFGPGTRLTVL.